This T cell receptor (beta chain) comes out of a study of cytomegalovirus exposure and HLA in healthy donors. PCR was performed using 60 Vbeta and 13 Jbeta primers. TCRdb keeps only in-frame clones here, not all; method: immunoSEQ multiplex PCR. The repertoire holds about 170,000 clones, about 85% seen once, with 1% in the top ten. As to this clone: Its antigen is still unknown.

Study observations and caveats: What a later analysis reportedly showed was that an Asian-associated ancestry cluster had fewer N-insertions than the approximately 700-donor mean.

Trimming left V 0 bases short and J 3 bases short, with 8 bases between. The CDR3 is made up of 14 amino acids. Germline-derived CDR1 and CDR2 are SGHDN and FVKESK. This chain joins TRBV14 and TRBJ1-2, with D hard to call. The sample consisted of PBMCs. The sequence was collected from a boy aged 2 to 9 in good health and CMV-seronegative. The CDR3 here is CASSQDPTYYGYTF. The CDR3, as DNA: TGTGCCAGCAGCCAAGATCCGACATACTATGGCTACACCTTC.